This T cell receptor (beta chain) was recovered during a study of tumor and adjacent non-tumor tissue in lung cancer. A modified ARM-PCR protocol with three rounds of nested PCR amplified TCRbeta. A single record per CDR3 protein comes from TCRdb applying MiXCR to the multiplex PCR reads. Of around 76,000 distinct CDR3 sequences listed, 76% are singletons. There are 13 residues in the CDR3. Germline V gives CDR1 SQVTM, CDR2 ANQGSEA. With respect to this clonotype: What it recognizes is unknown. At one end, the junction sequence differs from germline, possibly due to a read error.

No cell sorting was done before RNA was extracted from the tissue. This non-tumor lung sample came from over 3 cm beyond the tumor edge. Notes on the study in general: Shorter survival was associated with higher TCR diversity in tumors. TCR diversity was significantly greater in tumor than normal lung tissue.

Sequences were obtained from distant non-tumor lung tissue. This clonotype was sampled from a man between 65 and 85 years old with non-small cell lung cancer. The chain links TRBV29-1 to TRBJ1-2; 8 bases line up with TRBD1. CDR3 protein: CSVGTGDLYGYTF. For the CDR3, the DNA is TGCAGTGTTGGGACAGGTGATCTCTATGGCTACACCTTC.